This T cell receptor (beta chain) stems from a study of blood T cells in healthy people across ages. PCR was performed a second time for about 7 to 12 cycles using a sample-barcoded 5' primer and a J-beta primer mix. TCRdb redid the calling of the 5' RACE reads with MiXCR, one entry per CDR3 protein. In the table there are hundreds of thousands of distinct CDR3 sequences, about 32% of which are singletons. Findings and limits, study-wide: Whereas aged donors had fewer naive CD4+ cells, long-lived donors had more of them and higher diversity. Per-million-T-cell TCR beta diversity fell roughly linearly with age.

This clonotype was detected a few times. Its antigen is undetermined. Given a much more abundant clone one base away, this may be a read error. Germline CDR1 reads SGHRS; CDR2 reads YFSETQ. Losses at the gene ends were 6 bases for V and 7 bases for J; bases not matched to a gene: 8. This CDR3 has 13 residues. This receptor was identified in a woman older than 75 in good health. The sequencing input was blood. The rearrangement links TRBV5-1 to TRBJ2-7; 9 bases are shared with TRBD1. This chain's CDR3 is CASTLTGGYEQYF. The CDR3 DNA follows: TGCGCCAGCACCCTGACAGGGGGGTATGAGCAGTACTTC.